Following are 20 T cell receptor beta chains from one sample sequenced in a study of T cell clusters in autoimmune cytopenias. About 39,000 genome equivalents of blood DNA were amplified for TRB. TRB was amplified by touch-down multiplex PCR, primer pools A and B combined. TCRdb derives one entry per CDR3 protein from the multiplex PCR reads, leaving out DNA. This sample's table has 3,000 to 3,500 distinct CDR3 sequences. The material sequenced was peripheral blood. The receptors shown here come from a human donor with an autoimmune cytopenia, with autoimmune hepatitis or in good health (not recorded which).

V usage is TRBV5-6 and J usage is TRBJ2-1; TCRdb returns TRBD2, unconfirmable since there is no DNA. CDR3 length equals 16 residues. Germline-derived CDR1 and CDR2 are SGHDT and YYEEEE. The CDR3 is CASSLVFPGAAETQFF.

The gene calls are TRBV5-1 and TRBJ2-1; the D call from TCRdb, TRBD1, cannot be confirmed without DNA. This CDR3 comprises 16 residues. Germline CDR1 and CDR2: SGHRS and YFSETQ. CDR3 amino acids: CASSSTPGQGNNEQFF.

Frequency places this clonotype as medium-sized (0.01 to 0.1%). This rearrangement joins TRBV5-6 to TRBJ1-1. The CDR3 runs to 13 residues. From germline, CDR1 is SGHDT and CDR2 YYEEEE. CDR3 in amino acids: CASSPGGNTEAFF.

This clonotype counts as medium-sized by frequency. The chain employs TRBV5-6 and TRBJ1-5. The CDR3 has 16 amino acids. The germline CDR1 and CDR2 sequences are SGHDT and YYEEEE. CDR3 sequence reads: CASSLSFGSSNQPQHF.

This clonotype registers medium-sized by frequency. J is TRBJ2-7 and V is TRBV11-2; TCRdb calls TRBD2, which cannot be checked without DNA. This CDR3 is 15 amino acids long. The V gene's germline CDR1 is SGHAT and CDR2 FQNNGV. CDR3 sequence reads: CASSLVGGGPYEQYF.

This clonotype is medium-sized (0.01 to 0.1%) by frequency. V and J are TRBV5-6 and TRBJ1-5; with no DNA, the TCRdb D assignment of TRBD1 cannot be verified. The CDR3 totals 15 residues. The germline V gene has CDR1 SGHDT and CDR2 YYEEEE. CDR3 protein: CASSLGQYSNQPQHF. The variable domain in full, with the rest retrieved from reference TRBV5-6 and TRBJ1-5, is DAGVTQSPTHLIKTRGQQVTLRCSPKSGHDTVSWYQQALGQGPQFIFQYYEEEERQRGNFPDRFSGHQFPNYSSELNVNALLLGDSALYLCASSLGQYSNQPQHFGDGTRLSIL.

This clonotype is called large based on its frequency. The J gene is TRBJ1-1, the V gene TRBV20-1. Germline V gene lookup returns CDR1 DFQATT and CDR2 SNEGSKA (reference sequence). The CDR3 consists of 11 residues. The CDR3 sequence: CSASVQVEAFF.

This clonotype shows up as medium-sized by frequency. The chain uses TRBV20-1 and TRBJ1-6; the TRBD1 assignment by TCRdb is unverifiable without DNA. Germline CDR1 is DFQATT and CDR2 is SNEGSKA (reference sequence). The CDR3 is 13 amino acids. This chain's CDR3 is CSAREDRDSPLHF.

J is TRBJ2-7 and V is TRBV5-6. The CDR3 sequence is 16 residues long. Germline-derived CDR1 and CDR2 are SGHDT and YYEEEE. CDR3 residues: CASSSMPRSGEKGQYF.

This clonotype is identified as medium-sized from frequency. The genes are TRBV7-2 and TRBJ2-1; TCRdb lists TRBD2, though no DNA is available to test this call. CDR3 length: 15 residues. Germline V gives CDR1 SGHTA, CDR2 FQGNSA. The CDR3: CASSFPSLGRDEQFF.

This clonotype is called medium-sized based on its frequency. V is TRBV29-1 and J is TRBJ2-3; the TCRdb call, TRBD1, lacks DNA for checking. There are 14 residues in the CDR3. Per the germline V gene, CDR1 is SQVTM and CDR2 is ANQGSEA. The CDR3 loop reads CSVGPGQPTDTQYF.

The chain couples TRBV28 to TRBJ1-1; the TCRdb D gene call, TRBD1, has no DNA to confirm it. The CDR3 is 14 residues long. The V gene's germline CDR1 is MDHEN and CDR2 SYDVKM. The CDR3 sequence: CASSFVGGRTEAFF.

This clonotype is classed as medium-sized by frequency. The rearrangement uses TRBV7-9 and TRBJ1-2; TCRdb's D gene call, TRBD1, goes unchecked for lack of DNA. Looked up from germline, CDR1 is SEHNR and CDR2 is FQNEAQ (reference sequence). The CDR3 sequence is 13 residues long. The chain's CDR3 is CASQGGNSYGYTF. The entire variable domain, with the rest obtained from reference TRBV7-9 and TRBJ1-2, is as follows: DTGVSQNPRHKITKRGQNVTFRCDPISEHNRLYWYRQTLGQGPEFLTYFQNEAQLEKSRLLSDRFSAERPKGSFSTLEIQRTEQGDSAMYLCASQGGNSYGYTFGSGTRLTVV.

By frequency, this clonotype is medium-sized. The gene calls are TRBV15 and TRBJ2-2. Per germline, CDR1 LNHNV and CDR2 YYDKDF (reference sequence). This CDR3 contains 11 residues. The CDR3 reads CATSRVGELFF.

Its frequency marks this clonotype as medium-sized (0.01 to 0.1%). This rearrangement joins TRBV30 to TRBJ2-7. This CDR3 has 11 amino acids. Germline CDR1 GTSNPN, CDR2 SVGIG (reference sequence). CDR3: CAWSVLDEQYF.

This CDR3 is CASSPHTGTDSYEQYF. V is TRBV7-2 and J is TRBJ2-7; with no DNA, the TCRdb D assignment of TRBD1 cannot be verified. CDR3 length: 16 residues. Germline CDR1 reads SGHTA; CDR2 reads FQGNSA.

Judged by frequency, this clonotype is medium-sized. The chain is built from TRBV19 and TRBJ1-5. The CDR3 covers 14 residues. Per germline, CDR1 LNHDA and CDR2 SQIVND (reference sequence). CDR3: CASSTLDSNQPQHF. The complete variable domain, with remaining parts taken from reference TRBV19 and TRBJ1-5, reads DGGITQSPKYLFRKEGQNVTLSCEQNLNHDAMYWYRQDPGQGLRLIYYSQIVNDFQKGDIAEGYSVSREKKESFPLTVTSAQKNPTAFYLCASSTLDSNQPQHFGDGTRLSIL.

This clonotype registers medium-sized by frequency. V usage is TRBV27 and J usage is TRBJ1-2; with no DNA, the TCRdb D assignment of TRBD1 cannot be verified. Germline lookup yields CDR1 MNHEY and CDR2 SMNVEV (reference sequence). The CDR3 runs to 15 residues. This chain's CDR3 is CASSWGGGGAYGYTF.

The rearrangement joins TRBV5-6 to TRBJ2-5; no DNA is available, so the TRBD1 call from TCRdb remains unchecked. This CDR3 has 19 amino acids. Germline-derived CDR1 and CDR2 are SGHDT and YYEEEE. CDR3 residues: CASSPLVTGGVSEQETQYF. Full variable domain (outside the CDR3, taken from reference TRBV5-6 and TRBJ2-5): DAGVTQSPTHLIKTRGQQVTLRCSPKSGHDTVSWYQQALGQGPQFIFQYYEEEERQRGNFPDRFSGHQFPNYSSELNVNALLLGDSALYLCASSPLVTGGVSEQETQYFGPGTRLLVL.

The chain carries TRBV15 and TRBJ2-1; the TCRdb call, TRBD2, lacks DNA for checking. The CDR3 sequence is 20 residues long. Germline V gene lookup returns CDR1 LNHNV and CDR2 YYDKDF (reference sequence). The CDR3 region is CATSSGGLASPQSSYNEQFF.